These 10 T cell receptor beta chains originate from one sample sequenced in a study of control samples from healthy donors and cancer patients. Produced via immunoSEQ multiplex PCR; TCRdb's table is partial and in-frame only. The sample lists some 100,000 clones; roughly 90% were seen once. Sequenced material: blood. The receptors shown here come from a woman aged 45-65 years in good health.

The chain uses TRBV19 and TRBJ1-1; 9 bases map to TRBD1. Germline trimming cut 6 bases from V and 5 bases from J; bases unmatched to any gene: 10. CDR1 and CDR2 (germline): LNHDA, SQIVND (reference sequence). This CDR3 is built from 15 residues. The CDR3 here is CASSYRGLRGTEAFF. The CDR3 DNA reads as TGTGCCAGTAGCTACAGGGGGCTACGCGGAACTGAAGCTTTCTTT. Full variable domain (remainder filled in from reference TRBV19 and TRBJ1-1): DGGITQSPKYLFRKEGQNVTLSCEQNLNHDAMYWYRQDPGQGLRLIYYSQIVNDFQKGDIAEGYSVSREKKESFPLTVTSAQKNPTAFYLCASSYRGLRGTEAFFGQGTRLTVV.

The chain uses TRBV2 and TRBJ2-2; no definite D call. CDR1 and CDR2 (germline): SNHLY, FYNNEI. The CDR3 totals 14 residues. V shed 3 bases and J shed 3 bases, with 8 bases lying between them. Here the CDR3 DNA reads TGTGCCAGCAGTGAGGGGTTTTACACCGGGGAGCTGTTTTTT. It encodes CASSEGFYTGELFF.

This rearrangement joins TRBV24-1 to TRBJ1-2, with 11 positions matching TRBD1. The CDR3 covers 15 residues. With V trimmed by 5 bases and J by 4 bases, 5 bases remained unmatched. CDR1 is KGHDR and CDR2 is SFDVKD in the germline V gene. Here the CDR3 DNA reads TGTGCCACCAGTGGGGGGACAGGGGGACTCTATGGCTACACCTTC. It translates to CATSGGTGGLYGYTF.

The rearrangement links TRBV30 to TRBJ1-1; 7 bases are a match to TRBD1. This CDR3 has 17 residues. V trimming: 0 bases; J trimming: 2 bases; junction bases outside the gene matches: 12. Germline CDR1 GTSNPN, CDR2 SVGIG (reference sequence). The CDR3 protein is CAWSVPRGGSGNTEAFF. CDR3 nucleotide sequence: TGTGCCTGGAGTGTACCCCGAGGGGGCTCCGGAAACACTGAAGCTTTCTTT.

This clone was detected once. This rearrangement joins TRBV4-3 to TRBJ2-1, with D hard to call. CDR1 is LGHNA, CDR2 YSLEER, per germline. The CDR3 loop spans 15 amino acids. V was cut by 0 bases and J by 6 bases, with 12 bases left in between. CDR3 bases: TGCGCCAGCAGCCAAGATCTAAGGACGCGCAATGAGCAGTTCTTC. This encodes CASSQDLRTRNEQFF.

V gene TRBV9 combines with J gene TRBJ1-3; D may be TRBD1 (5 bases). This CDR3 region has 13 residues. Germline-derived CDR1 and CDR2 are SGDLS and YYNGEE. Trimming removed 3 bases from V and 2 bases from J, with 6 bases in between. CDR3 in amino acids: CASSGTTGNTIYF. CDR3 in DNA: TGTGCCAGCAGCGGGACAACTGGAAACACCATATATTTT. The full variable domain, with the rest looked up from reference TRBV9 and TRBJ1-3, is DSGVTQTPKHLITATGQRVTLRCSPRSGDLSVYWYQQSLDQGLQFLIQYYNGEERAKGNILERFSAQQFPDLHSELNLSSLELGDSALYFCASSGTTGNTIYFGEGSWLTVV.

The chain is built from TRBV5-6 and TRBJ1-6, with 9 bases identical to TRBD1. This CDR3 comprises 15 residues. V shed 4 bases and J 10 bases; nucleotides not matched to a gene: 9. The V gene's germline CDR1 is SGHDT and CDR2 YYEEEE. The CDR3 DNA reads TGTGCCAGCAGCCTGGACAGGGGTAGGGGCTCACCCCTCCACTTT. As protein: CASSLDRGRGSPLHF.

The gene calls are TRBV6-2 or TRBV6-3 and TRBJ1-5, with a tentative D call TRBD1 (6 bases). Trimming left V 0 bases short and J 5 bases short, with 17 bases between. CDR3 length: 17 amino acids. Germline lookup yields CDR1 MNHEY and CDR2 SVGEGT. The CDR3 DNA is TGTGCCAGCAGTTACTCGAAAAACAGGGACATGTATCAGCCCCAGCATTTT. Protein: CASSYSKNRDMYQPQHF.

The gene calls are TRBV10-3 and TRBJ1-1; 7 bases are a match to TRBD1. Looked up from germline, CDR1 is ENHRY and CDR2 is SYGVKD. V lost 6 bases to trimming and J lost 1 base; unmatched junction nucleotides: 11. The CDR3 has 16 amino acids. The CDR3 loop is CAISPDREVGNTEAFF. DNA of the CDR3: TGTGCCATCAGCCCCGACAGGGAGGTCGGGAACACTGAAGCTTTCTTT.

The chain recombines TRBV28 with TRBJ2-4; no clear D gene. The CDR3 is 14 residues long. In germline, CDR1 is MDHEN, CDR2 SYDVKM. V shed 6 bases and J shed 0 bases, with 9 bases lying between them. The CDR3 is CASSPGLAKNIQYF. CDR3 DNA sequence: TGTGCCAGCAGCCCCGGTCTAGCCAAAAACATTCAGTACTTC.